The 18 T cell receptor beta chains presented below share a single source sample, sequenced in a study of cytomegalovirus exposure and HLA in healthy donors. The PCR used 60 Vbeta and 13 Jbeta primers. The method was immunoSEQ multiplex PCR; TCRdb's version includes in-frame clones alone and lacks a portion of them. This sample has around 97,000 clones, with 73% found just once. The sequenced sample consisted of PBMCs. Receptor source: a man in his forties or fifties in good health and CMV-seronegative.

The chain carries TRBV9 and TRBJ2-7; D ambiguous. Trimming cost V 0 bases and J 0 bases, with 4 bases left between them. The CDR3 has 13 amino acids. Germline V gene sequence: CDR1 SGDLS, CDR2 YYNGEE. This chain's CDR3 is CASSVAGSYEQYF. For the CDR3, the DNA is TGTGCCAGCAGCGTAGCCGGCTCCTACGAGCAGTACTTC.

Only a few counts were recorded for this clone. The rearrangement links TRBV2 to TRBJ1-5; TRBD1 aligns across 9 bases. Germline CDR1 is SNHLY and CDR2 is FYNNEI. The J segment lost 5 bases and the V segment lost 5 bases, leaving 4 bases of the junction unmatched. This CDR3 is built from 14 residues. The CDR3: CASSTGTGYQPQHF. CDR3 in DNA: TGTGCCAGCAGTACCGGGACAGGGTATCAGCCCCAGCATTTT.

The J gene is TRBJ2-7, the V gene TRBV2; 8 bases match TRBD2. V shed 5 bases and J 3 bases; nucleotides not matched to a gene: 12. The germline CDR1 and CDR2 sequences are SNHLY and FYNNEI. This CDR3 is 16 amino acids long. The CDR3 DNA reads as TGTGCCAGCAGTCTAGCAGGGAGCGGGGGAAACTACGAGCAGTACTTC. This gives the protein CASSLAGSGGNYEQYF.

The rearrangement links TRBV29-1 to TRBJ1-6; D is unclear. Germline CDR1 reads SQVTM; CDR2 reads ANQGSEA. The CDR3 is 17 residues long. With 3 bases removed from V and 7 bases from J, the gap between germline ends came to 22 bases. This CDR3 reads CSVDVSRVLEKNSPLHF. The CDR3 bases are TGCAGCGTTGACGTTTCGCGGGTCTTGGAAAAGAATTCACCCCTCCACTTT. Based on the CDR3 plus reference TRBV29-1 and TRBJ1-6, the full variable domain is SAVISQKPSRDICQRGTSLTIQCQVDSQVTMMFWYRQQPGQSLTLIATANQGSEATYESGFVIDKFPISRPNLTFSTLTVSNMSPEDSSIYLCSVDVSRVLEKNSPLHFGNGTRLTVT.

The V call is TRBV27, the J call TRBJ2-2; possibly TRBD1 for D (6 bases). The V gene lost 2 bases and the J gene lost 4 bases, with 17 bases spanning the gap. Germline CDR1 and CDR2: MNHEY and SMNVEV (reference sequence). This CDR3 has 17 residues. The CDR3 region is CASSLMGNTGLTGELFF. CDR3 sequence (DNA): TGTGCCAGCAGTTTAATGGGTAACACAGGGCTCACCGGGGAGCTGTTTTTT.

The V call is TRBV7-9, the J call TRBJ2-5; 7 bases match TRBD1. The V gene end was trimmed by 4 bases and the J gene end by 5 bases; junction bases not matched to a gene: 10. The length of the CDR3 is 15 residues. Germline V lookup: CDR1 SEHNR, CDR2 FQNEAQ (reference sequence). The CDR3 sequence: CASSSTGAAMETQYF. The CDR3 DNA reads TGTGCCAGCAGCTCCACAGGGGCCGCCATGGAGACCCAGTACTTC.

This clone was counted between two and nine times. The J gene is TRBJ1-6, the V gene TRBV6-5, with D tentatively TRBD1 (6 bases). V was clipped by 2 bases and J by 5 bases, with 10 bases between them. The germline gives CDR1 MNHEY, CDR2 SVGAGI. The length of the CDR3 is 15 residues. Here the CDR3 reads CASSYQGIHNSPLHF. CDR3 sequence (DNA): TGTGCCAGCAGTTACCAGGGGATCCATAATTCACCCCTCCACTTT.

J is TRBJ1-3 and V is TRBV5-1; D might be TRBD1 (6 bases). The CDR3 length is 18 residues. V lost 4 bases to trimming and J lost 2 bases, with 22 bases between them. The germline CDR1 and CDR2 sequences are SGHRS and YFSETQ. The CDR3 is CASSPNRDKELAGNTIYF. CDR3 coding DNA: TGCGCCAGCAGCCCAAACCGGGACAAAGAACTTGCTGGAAACACCATATATTTT.

The chain is built from TRBV5-8 and TRBJ1-5, with 7 bases lining up with TRBD1. Germline V gene lookup returns CDR1 SGHTS and CDR2 YDEGEE. V gave up 4 bases and J gave up 7 bases; unmatched junction bases: 8. This CDR3 has 14 residues. The CDR3 region is CASSRDRVWQPQHF. The DNA for the CDR3 is TGTGCCAGCAGCAGGGACAGAGTTTGGCAGCCCCAGCATTTT.

The chain employs TRBV30 and TRBJ1-5; D might be TRBD1 (6 bases). The V gene lost 7 bases and the J gene lost 8 bases, with 18 bases spanning the gap. CDR1 and CDR2 from the germline V gene are GTSNPN and SVGIG (reference sequence). The CDR3 sequence is 13 residues long. This chain's CDR3 is CASPRGVIKPQHF. The CDR3 DNA is TGTGCCTCGCCCAGGGGTGTAATAAAGCCCCAGCATTTT.

The rearrangement joins TRBV10-3 to TRBJ2-5, with D tentatively TRBD1 (6 bases). The CDR3 consists of 16 residues. Germline V gene lookup returns CDR1 ENHRY and CDR2 SYGVKD. V was trimmed by 0 bases and J by 0 bases, leaving 11 bases between them. In DNA, the CDR3 is TGTGCCATCAGTGAGTCCCGGGACACATACCAAGAGACCCAGTACTTC. The encoded protein is CAISESRDTYQETQYF.

The sample holds a few counts of this clone. V and J are TRBV16 and TRBJ1-2; 8 bases map to TRBD1. V was clipped by 4 bases and J by 4 bases; unmatched bases: 5. The CDR3 has 14 amino acids. CDR1 is KGHSY, CDR2 FQNENV, per germline. Written as DNA, the CDR3 is TGTGCCAGCAGCCGGGCGGACAGGGCCTATGGCTACACCTTC. This translates into CASSRADRAYGYTF. Supplemented by reference TRBV16 and TRBJ1-2, the full variable domain reads GEEVAQTPKHLVRGEGQKAKLYCAPIKGHSYVFWYQQVLKNEFKFLISFQNENVFDETGMPKERFSAKCLPNSPCSLEIQATKLEDSAVYFCASSRADRAYGYTFGSGTRLTVV.

This clone was seen once. The V and J genes are TRBV5-1 and TRBJ2-5; TRBD1 matches 9 bases. V dropped 4 bases and J dropped 4; count of bases not matched to a gene: 8. The CDR3 totals 15 residues. Germline lookup yields CDR1 SGHRS and CDR2 YFSETQ. CDR3: CASSHTGQGGETQYF. The CDR3 bases are TGCGCCAGCAGCCACACGGGACAGGGTGGAGAGACCCAGTACTTC.

This clone was observed many times. The J gene is TRBJ1-2, the V gene TRBV6-5; D may be TRBD1 (6 bases). V was clipped by 2 bases and J by 5 bases, with 12 bases between them. The CDR3 runs to 14 residues. Germline V gene sequence: CDR1 MNHEY, CDR2 SVGAGI. The CDR3 bases are TGTGCCAGCAGTTACCGGGGGGGGCAGTATGGCTACACCTTC. It translates to CASSYRGGQYGYTF.

There are a few counts of this clone. The rearrangement joins TRBV4-2 to TRBJ1-4; maybe TRBD1 (5 bases). Germline V CDR1 and CDR2: LGHNA, YNFKEQ. Trimming pared 0 bases from V and 6 bases from J, leaving 8 bases between. The CDR3 covers 14 residues. CDR3 nucleotide sequence: TGTGCCAGCAGCCAAGAAGGCAGGGATGAAAAACTGTTTTTT. Residues: CASSQEGRDEKLFF.

Concerning this clone itself: Other DNA sequences in the sample encode the same CDR3. This chain connects TRBV5-1 to TRBJ2-3, with 7 positions matching TRBD1. V dropped 3 bases and J dropped 6; count of bases not matched to a gene: 7. The CDR3 is 14 amino acids. CDR1 is SGHRS, CDR2 YFSETQ, per germline. Written as DNA, the CDR3 is TGCGCCAGCAGCTACGGACAGGCCCCGGATACGCAGTATTTT. This encodes CASSYGQAPDTQYF.

This clone is a singleton in its sample. The chain's CDR3 is CATAGGANTGELFF. In nucleotides, the CDR3 is TGTGCCACCGCGGGGGGGGCGAACACCGGGGAGCTGTTTTTT. The chain couples TRBV5-6 to TRBJ2-2, with 9 bases identical to TRBD2. J gave up 0 bases and V 9 bases, and 3 bases lay outside the gene matches. Germline V gives CDR1 SGHDT, CDR2 YYEEEE. The length of the CDR3 is 14 residues.

The chain recombines TRBV7-9 with TRBJ2-3; TRBD1 matches 9 bases. V lost 0 bases, J lost 5 bases, and 9 bases stayed unmatched. This CDR3 has 17 residues. Germline V gene data show CDR1 as SEHNR and CDR2 as FQNEAQ (reference sequence). CDR3 nucleotide sequence: TGTGCCAGCAGCTTAGCGCCTCGGGGACAGGGTGGAGATACGCAGTATTTT. This translates into CASSLAPRGQGGDTQYF.